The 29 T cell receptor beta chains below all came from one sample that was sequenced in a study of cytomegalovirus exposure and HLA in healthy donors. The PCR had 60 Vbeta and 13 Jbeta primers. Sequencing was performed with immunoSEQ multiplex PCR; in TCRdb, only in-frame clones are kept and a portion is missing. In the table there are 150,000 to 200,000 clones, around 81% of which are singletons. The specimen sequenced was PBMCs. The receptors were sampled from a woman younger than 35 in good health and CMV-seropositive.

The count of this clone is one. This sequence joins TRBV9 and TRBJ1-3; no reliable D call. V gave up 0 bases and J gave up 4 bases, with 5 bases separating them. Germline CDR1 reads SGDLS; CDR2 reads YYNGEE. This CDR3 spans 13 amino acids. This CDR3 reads CASSVVEGNTIYF. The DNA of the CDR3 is TGTGCCAGCAGCGTAGTTGAGGGAAACACCATATATTTT.

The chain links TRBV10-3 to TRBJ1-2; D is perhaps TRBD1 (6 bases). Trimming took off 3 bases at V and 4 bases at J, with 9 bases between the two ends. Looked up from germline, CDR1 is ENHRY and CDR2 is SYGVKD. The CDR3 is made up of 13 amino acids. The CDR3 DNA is TGTGCCATCAGTGATACAGGGCCCTATGGCTACACCTTC. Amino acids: CAISDTGPYGYTF.

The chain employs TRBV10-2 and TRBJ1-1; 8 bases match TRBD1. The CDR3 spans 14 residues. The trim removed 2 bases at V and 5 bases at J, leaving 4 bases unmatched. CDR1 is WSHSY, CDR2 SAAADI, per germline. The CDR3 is CASSERQGATEAFF. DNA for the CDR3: TGCGCCAGCAGTGAGCGTCAGGGGGCAACTGAAGCTTTCTTT.

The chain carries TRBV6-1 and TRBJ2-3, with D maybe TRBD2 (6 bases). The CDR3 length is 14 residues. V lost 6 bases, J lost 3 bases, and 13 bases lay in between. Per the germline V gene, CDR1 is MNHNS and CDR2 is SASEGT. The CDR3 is CASRTSGYTDTQYF. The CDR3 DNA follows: TGTGCCAGCAGGACCAGCGGGTATACAGATACGCAGTATTTT.

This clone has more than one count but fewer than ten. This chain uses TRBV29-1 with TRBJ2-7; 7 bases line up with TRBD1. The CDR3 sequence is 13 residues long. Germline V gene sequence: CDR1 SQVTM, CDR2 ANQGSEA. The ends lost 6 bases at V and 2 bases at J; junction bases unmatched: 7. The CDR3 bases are TGCAGCGTACCCGGGACAGACACCTACGAGCAGTACTTC. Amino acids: CSVPGTDTYEQYF.

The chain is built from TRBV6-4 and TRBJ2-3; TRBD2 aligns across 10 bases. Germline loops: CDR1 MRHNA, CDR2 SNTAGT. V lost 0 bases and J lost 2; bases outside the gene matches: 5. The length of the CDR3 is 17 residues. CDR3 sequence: CASSDSRTSGYTDTQYF. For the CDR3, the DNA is TGTGCCAGCAGTGACTCTCGGACTAGCGGATACACAGATACGCAGTATTTT.

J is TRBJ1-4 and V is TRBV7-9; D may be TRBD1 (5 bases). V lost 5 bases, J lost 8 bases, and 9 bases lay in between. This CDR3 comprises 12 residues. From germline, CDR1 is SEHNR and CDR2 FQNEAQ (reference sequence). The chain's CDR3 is CASSLGAEKLFF. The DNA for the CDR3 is TGTGCCAGCAGCCTTGGGGCAGAAAAACTGTTTTTT.

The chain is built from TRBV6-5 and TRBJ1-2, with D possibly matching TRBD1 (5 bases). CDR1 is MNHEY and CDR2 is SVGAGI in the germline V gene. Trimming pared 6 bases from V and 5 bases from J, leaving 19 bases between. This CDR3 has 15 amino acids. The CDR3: CASSYGGTGPYGYTF. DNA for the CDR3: TGTGCCAGCAGCTATGGAGGGACGGGTCCTTATGGCTACACCTTC.

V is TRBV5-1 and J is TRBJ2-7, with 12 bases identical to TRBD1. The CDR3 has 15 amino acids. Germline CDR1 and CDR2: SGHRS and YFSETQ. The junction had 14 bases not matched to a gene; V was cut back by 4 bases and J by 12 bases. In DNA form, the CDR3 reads TGCGCCAGCAGCCCTTGGGGGGACAGGGGGCAACTACGGTACTTC. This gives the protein CASSPWGDRGQLRYF.

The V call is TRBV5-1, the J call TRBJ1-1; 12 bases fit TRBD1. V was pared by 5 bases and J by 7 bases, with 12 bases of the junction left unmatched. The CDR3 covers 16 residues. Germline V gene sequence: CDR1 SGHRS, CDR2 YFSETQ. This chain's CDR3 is CASREPGTGGWGEAFF. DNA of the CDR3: TGCGCCAGCAGGGAGCCCGGGACAGGGGGCTGGGGTGAAGCTTTCTTT. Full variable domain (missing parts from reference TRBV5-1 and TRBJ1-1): KAGVTQTPRYLIKTRGQQVTLSCSPISGHRSVSWYQQTPGQGLQFLFEYFSETQRNKGNFPGRFSGRQFSNSRSEMNVSTLELGDSALYLCASREPGTGGWGEAFFGQGTRLTVV.

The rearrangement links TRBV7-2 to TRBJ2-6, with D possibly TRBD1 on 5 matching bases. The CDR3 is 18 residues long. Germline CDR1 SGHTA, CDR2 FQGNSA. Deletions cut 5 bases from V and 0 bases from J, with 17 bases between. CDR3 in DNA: TGTGCCAGCAGCAACAGGATCGCTTCCGACTCTGGGGCCAACGTCCTGACTTTC. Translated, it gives CASSNRIASDSGANVLTF.

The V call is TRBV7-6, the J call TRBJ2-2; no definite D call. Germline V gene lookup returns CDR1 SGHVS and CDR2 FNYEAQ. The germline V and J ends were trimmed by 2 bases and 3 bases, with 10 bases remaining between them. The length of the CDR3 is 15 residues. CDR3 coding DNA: TGTGCCAGCAGCTTACCTCCGCAGGACACCGGGGAGCTGTTTTTT. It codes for CASSLPPQDTGELFF.

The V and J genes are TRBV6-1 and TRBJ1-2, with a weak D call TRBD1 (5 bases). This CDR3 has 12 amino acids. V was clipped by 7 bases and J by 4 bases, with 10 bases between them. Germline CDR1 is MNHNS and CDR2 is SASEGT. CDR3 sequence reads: CASNGHFYGYTF. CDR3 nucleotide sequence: TGTGCCAGCAATGGACATTTCTATGGCTACACCTTC.

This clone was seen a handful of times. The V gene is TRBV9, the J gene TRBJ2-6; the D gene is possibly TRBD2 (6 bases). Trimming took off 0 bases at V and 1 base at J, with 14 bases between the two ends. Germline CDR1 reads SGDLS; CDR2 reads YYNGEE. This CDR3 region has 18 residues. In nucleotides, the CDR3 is TGTGCCAGCAGCGTAGCTGGGGGTGGGAGGTCTGGGGCCAACGTCCTGACTTTC. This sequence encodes CASSVAGGGRSGANVLTF.

Written as DNA, the CDR3 is TGTGCCAGCAGCTTACAGAAGGGGGCGAATCAGCCCCAGCATTTT. Translated: CASSLQKGANQPQHF. The chain joins TRBV7-2 to TRBJ1-5; 7 nucleotides line up with TRBD1. Trimming cost V 2 bases and J 4 bases; bases outside gene matches: 5. The germline V gene has CDR1 SGHTA and CDR2 FQGNSA. CDR3 length: 15 amino acids.

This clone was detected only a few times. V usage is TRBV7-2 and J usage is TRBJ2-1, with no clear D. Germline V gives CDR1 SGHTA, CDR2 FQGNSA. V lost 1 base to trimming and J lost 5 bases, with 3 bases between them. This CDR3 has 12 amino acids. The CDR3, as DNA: TGTGCCAGCAGCTTAGGCGACAATGAGCAGTTCTTC. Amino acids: CASSLGDNEQFF.

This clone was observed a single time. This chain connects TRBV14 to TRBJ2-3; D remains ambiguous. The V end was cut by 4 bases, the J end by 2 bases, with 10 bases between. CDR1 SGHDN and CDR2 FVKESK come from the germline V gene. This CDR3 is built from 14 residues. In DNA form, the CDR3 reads TGTGCCAGCAGCCGGCTGCCCTCCACAGATACGCAGTATTTT. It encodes CASSRLPSTDTQYF.

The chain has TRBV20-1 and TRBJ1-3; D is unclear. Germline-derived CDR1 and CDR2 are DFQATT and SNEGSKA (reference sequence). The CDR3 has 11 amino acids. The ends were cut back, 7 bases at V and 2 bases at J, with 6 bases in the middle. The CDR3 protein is CSVSPGNTIYF. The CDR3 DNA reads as TGCAGTGTGAGTCCTGGAAACACCATATATTTT.

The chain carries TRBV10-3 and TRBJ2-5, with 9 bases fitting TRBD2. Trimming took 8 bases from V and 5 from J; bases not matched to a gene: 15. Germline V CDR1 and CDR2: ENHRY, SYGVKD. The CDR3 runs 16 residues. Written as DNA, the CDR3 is TGTGCCATCGCCGGGGAGGTGGCGGGGGGGAAGGAGACCCAGTACTTC. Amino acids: CAIAGEVAGGKETQYF.

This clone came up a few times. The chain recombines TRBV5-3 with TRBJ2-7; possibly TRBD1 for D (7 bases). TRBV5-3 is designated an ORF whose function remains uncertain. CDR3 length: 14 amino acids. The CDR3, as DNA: TGTGGGAGGGGGCCCGAAGTGGGTACCTACGAGCAGTACGTC. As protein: CGRGPEVGTYEQYV.

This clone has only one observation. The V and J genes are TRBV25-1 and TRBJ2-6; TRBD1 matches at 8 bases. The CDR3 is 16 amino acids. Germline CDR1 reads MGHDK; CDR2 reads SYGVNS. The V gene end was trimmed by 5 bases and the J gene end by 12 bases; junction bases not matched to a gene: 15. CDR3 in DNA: TGTGCCAGCAGTCCCCTTGGGACAGGCGGACCTGGCGTCCTGACTTTC. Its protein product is CASSPLGTGGPGVLTF.

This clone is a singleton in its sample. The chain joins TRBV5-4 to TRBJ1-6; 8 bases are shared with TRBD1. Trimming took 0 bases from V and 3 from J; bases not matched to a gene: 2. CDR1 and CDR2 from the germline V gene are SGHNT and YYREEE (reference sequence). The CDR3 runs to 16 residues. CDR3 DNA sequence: TGTGCCAGCAGCTTGGGGGACAGGAACTATAATTCACCCCTCCACTTT. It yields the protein CASSLGDRNYNSPLHF.

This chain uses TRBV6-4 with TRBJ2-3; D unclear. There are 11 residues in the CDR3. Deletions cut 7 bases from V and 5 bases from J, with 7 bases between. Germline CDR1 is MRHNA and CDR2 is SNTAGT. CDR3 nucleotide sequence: TGTGCCAGCATTTCGAGAGATACGCAGTATTTT. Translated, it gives CASISRDTQYF.

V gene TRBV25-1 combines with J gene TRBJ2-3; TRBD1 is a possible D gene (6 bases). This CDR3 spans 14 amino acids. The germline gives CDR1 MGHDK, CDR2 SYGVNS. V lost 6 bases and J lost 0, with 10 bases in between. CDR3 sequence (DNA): TGTGCCAGCAGGGACAGTACTAGCACAGATACGCAGTATTTT. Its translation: CASRDSTSTDTQYF.

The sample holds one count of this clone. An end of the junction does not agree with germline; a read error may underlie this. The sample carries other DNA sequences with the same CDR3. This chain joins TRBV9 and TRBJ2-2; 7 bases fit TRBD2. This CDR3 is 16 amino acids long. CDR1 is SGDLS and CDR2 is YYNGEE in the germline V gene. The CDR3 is CASSAQSGENTGELFF. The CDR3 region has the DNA TGTGCCAGCAGCGCGCAGAGCGGGGAAAACACCGGGGAGCTGTTCTTT.

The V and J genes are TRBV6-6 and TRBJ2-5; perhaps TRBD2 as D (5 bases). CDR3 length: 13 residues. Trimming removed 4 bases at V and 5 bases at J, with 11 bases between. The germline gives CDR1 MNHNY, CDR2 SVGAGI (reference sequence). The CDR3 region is CASSFEGQETQYF. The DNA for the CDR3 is TGTGCCAGCAGTTTTGAGGGTCAGGAGACCCAGTACTTC.

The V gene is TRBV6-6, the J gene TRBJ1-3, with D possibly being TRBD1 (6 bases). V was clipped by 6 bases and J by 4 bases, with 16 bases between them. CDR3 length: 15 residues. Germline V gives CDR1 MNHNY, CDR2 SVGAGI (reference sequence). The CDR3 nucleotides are TGTGCCAGCAGCCCTACAGGGCGGGGGGGAAACACCATATATTTT. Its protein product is CASSPTGRGGNTIYF.

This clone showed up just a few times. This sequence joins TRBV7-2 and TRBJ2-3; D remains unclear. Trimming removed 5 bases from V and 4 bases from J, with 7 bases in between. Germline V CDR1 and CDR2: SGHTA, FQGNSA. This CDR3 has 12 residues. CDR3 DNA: TGTGCCAGCAGCCCTTCGGCAGATACGCAGTATTTT. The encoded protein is CASSPSADTQYF.

CDR3 coding DNA: TGTGCCAGCAGTGCGCAGGGGTTTAGAGATGAAAAACTGTTTTTT. Translated: CASSAQGFRDEKLFF. The chain links TRBV6-1 to TRBJ1-4; the D gene is possibly TRBD1 (6 bases). V dropped 4 bases and J dropped 6 bases, with 15 bases sitting between them. Per germline, CDR1 MNHNS and CDR2 SASEGT. CDR3 length: 15 amino acids.